These T cell receptor beta chains were read from a single sample in a study of cytomegalovirus exposure and HLA in healthy donors. Profiled with immunoSEQ multiplex PCR; TCRdb holds only in-frame clones, not every one. The sample carries under 200,000 clones, around four fifths recorded once. Sequenced: PBMCs. The source is a male donor in good health and CMV-seropositive. Each CDR3 is given with its conserved first and last residue. D genes are given only for firm matches. Some rows mark clone size as missing; the rest say once, few, many or name a class of expanded clone.

j_gene: TRBJ2-2
abundance: NA
d_gene: TRBD2
v_gene: TRBV9
CDR3nt: TGTGCCAGCAGCTCCCGACTAGCGGGGGTTACCGGGGAGCTGTTTTTT
CDR3aa: CASSSRLAGVTGELFF

j_gene: TRBJ1-4
abundance: NA
d_gene: NA
v_gene: TRBV14
CDR3nt: TGTGCCAGCAGCCAAGGGGGGGGAACACCTAATGAAAAACTGTTTTTT
CDR3aa: CASSQGGGTPNEKLFF

j_gene: TRBJ1-1
abundance: NA
d_gene: TRBD1
v_gene: TRBV19
CDR3nt: TGTGCCAGTAGTATGCCATACAGGGGATCTGCTGAAGCTTTCTTT
CDR3aa: CASSMPYRGSAEAFF

j_gene: TRBJ1-2
abundance: NA
d_gene: TRBD1
v_gene: TRBV19
CDR3nt: TGTGCCAGTAGTCTGGACAGGGACTATGGCTACACCTTC
CDR3aa: CASSLDRDYGYTF

j_gene: TRBJ1-6
abundance: NA
d_gene: TRBD1
v_gene: TRBV6-5
CDR3nt: TGTGCCAGCAGTTCATTCAGGGGGCAGGGTTCACCCCTCCACTTT
CDR3aa: CASSSFRGQGSPLHF

j_gene: TRBJ1-6
abundance: NA
d_gene: NA
v_gene: TRBV6-1
CDR3nt: TGTGCCAGCAGTGAAGACATCTCCTATAATTCACCCCTCCACTTT
CDR3aa: CASSEDISYNSPLHF

j_gene: TRBJ2-1
abundance: NA
d_gene: NA
v_gene: TRBV20-1
CDR3nt: TGCAGTGCTAGATCTTACAACGTACAGTTCTTC
CDR3aa: CSARSYNVQFF

j_gene: TRBJ2-7
abundance: once
d_gene: NA
v_gene: TRBV7-9
CDR3nt: TGTGCCAGCAGCTTATACGGGGTCGGAAGCTCCTACGAGCAGTACTTC
CDR3aa: CASSLYGVGSSYEQYF

j_gene: TRBJ1-5
abundance: few
d_gene: NA
v_gene: TRBV5-1
CDR3nt: TGCGCCAGCAGCTTGGACGGGGAGTATCAGCCCCAGCATTTT
CDR3aa: CASSLDGEYQPQHF

j_gene: TRBJ2-3
abundance: NA
d_gene: NA
v_gene: TRBV27
CDR3nt: TGTGCCAGCAGTTTATATTCAGTTTCTAGCACAGATACGCAGTATTTT
CDR3aa: CASSLYSVSSTDTQYF

j_gene: TRBJ2-3
abundance: NA
d_gene: TRBD1
v_gene: TRBV2
CDR3nt: TGTGCCAGCATCGGGGGACAGGGGACAGATACGCAGTATTTT
CDR3aa: CASIGGQGTDTQYF

j_gene: TRBJ1-5
abundance: few
d_gene: NA
v_gene: TRBV4-1
CDR3nt: TGCGCCAGCAGTCAGGGTGTTTGGAGCAATCAGCCCCAGCATTTT
CDR3aa: CASSQGVWSNQPQHF

j_gene: TRBJ2-2
abundance: NA
d_gene: TRBD1
v_gene: TRBV29-1
CDR3nt: TGCAGCGCCCGCCCCGGGACAGGGGGTTCCGGGGAGCTGTTTTTT
CDR3aa: CSARPGTGGSGELFF

j_gene: TRBJ2-2
abundance: NA
d_gene: TRBD1
v_gene: TRBV5-6
CDR3nt: TGTGCCAGCAGCTTGCGACAGGGAGCCGGGGAGCTGTTTTTT
CDR3aa: CASSLRQGAGELFF

j_gene: TRBJ1-3
abundance: NA
d_gene: NA
v_gene: TRBV7-9
CDR3nt: TGTTCCAGCAGCCCTACCTTATCGGACACCATATATTTT
CDR3aa: CSSSPTLSDTIYF